Each of the 3 T cell receptor beta chains below was sequenced from the same sample in a study of blood T cell repertoires in COVID-19. TCRdb keeps only in-frame clones here, not all; method: immunoSEQ multiplex PCR. The table has fewer than 65,000 clones, 86% seen once. Sequenced sample: peripheral blood. Receptors were obtained from a woman older than 75 with acute or convalescent COVID-19.

This clone was picked up one time. The CDR3 spells CASSSDRTGREPQHF. The CDR3 nucleotides read TGTGCCAGCAGTTCAGATCGGACAGGGAGGGAGCCCCAGCATTTT. The rearrangement uses TRBV6-5 and TRBJ1-5, with 8 nucleotides matching TRBD1. Germline values: CDR1 MNHEY, CDR2 SVGAGI. CDR3 size: 15 residues. Germline trimming cut 4 bases from V and 8 bases from J; bases unmatched to any gene: 10.

CDR3 nucleotide sequence: TGTGCCAGTAGTATAGGGGAGTATGGCTACACCTTC. It translates to CASSIGEYGYTF. This sequence joins TRBV19 and TRBJ1-2; D is unresolved. Germline V gene data show CDR1 as LNHDA and CDR2 as SQIVND (reference sequence). V was shortened by 1 base and J by 5 bases, with 5 bases between the two germline ends. The CDR3 is made up of 12 amino acids.

The J gene is TRBJ1-5, the V gene TRBV2, with D possibly TRBD1 on 6 matching bases. Trimming removed 0 bases at V and 5 bases at J, with 20 bases between. The V gene's germline CDR1 is SNHLY and CDR2 FYNNEI. The length of the CDR3 is 18 residues. The CDR3 DNA is TGTGCCAGCAGTGAAGCGACACCTTTGATGGGGGCTGATCAGCCCCAGCATTTT. This sequence encodes CASSEATPLMGADQPQHF.